This T cell receptor beta chain derives from a study of T cell responses to AZD1222 COVID-19 vaccine. The study, taken as a whole, reports: Increased Spike-specific TCR breadth and depth were observed after two AZD1222 doses.

The germline CDR1 and CDR2 sequences are SEHNR and FQNEAQ (reference sequence). The CDR3 has 12 amino acids. Trimming removed 5 bases from V and 5 bases from J, with 10 bases in between. Remarks on this clone: Antigen: not known.

Generated by immunoSEQ multiplex PCR, the TCRdb table keeps only in-frame clones and is missing some. The table records about 180,000 clones, more than 75% of them present only once. This receptor was obtained from an adult who received the AZD1222 COVID-19 vaccine. The sequencing here drew on peripheral blood, taken 28 days after the second AZD1222 dose. This chain joins TRBV7-9 and TRBJ2-7; D might be TRBD2 (5 bases). CDR3 loop: CASSLLGDEQYF. CDR3 sequence (DNA): TGTGCCAGCAGCCTCCTCGGGGACGAGCAGTACTTC.